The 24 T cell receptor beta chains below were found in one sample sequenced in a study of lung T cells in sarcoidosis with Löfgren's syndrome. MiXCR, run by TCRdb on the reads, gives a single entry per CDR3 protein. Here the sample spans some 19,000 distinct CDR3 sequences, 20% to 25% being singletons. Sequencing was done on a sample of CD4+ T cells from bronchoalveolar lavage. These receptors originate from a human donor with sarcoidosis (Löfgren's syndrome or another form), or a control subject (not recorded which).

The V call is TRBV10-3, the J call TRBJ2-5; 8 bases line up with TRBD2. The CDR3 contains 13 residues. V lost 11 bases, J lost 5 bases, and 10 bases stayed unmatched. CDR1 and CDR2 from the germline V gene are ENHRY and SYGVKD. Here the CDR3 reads CASGTRGEETQYF. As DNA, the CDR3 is TGTGCCTCGGGGACTAGAGGAGAGGAGACCCAGTACTTC.

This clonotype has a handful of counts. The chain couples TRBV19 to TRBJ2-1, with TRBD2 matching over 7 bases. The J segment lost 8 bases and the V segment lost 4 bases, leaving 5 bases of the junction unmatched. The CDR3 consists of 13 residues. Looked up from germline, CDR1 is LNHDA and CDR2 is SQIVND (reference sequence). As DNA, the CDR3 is TGTGCCAGTAGTAGCGGGAGTAGGGATGAGCAGTTCTTC. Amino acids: CASSSGSRDEQFF.

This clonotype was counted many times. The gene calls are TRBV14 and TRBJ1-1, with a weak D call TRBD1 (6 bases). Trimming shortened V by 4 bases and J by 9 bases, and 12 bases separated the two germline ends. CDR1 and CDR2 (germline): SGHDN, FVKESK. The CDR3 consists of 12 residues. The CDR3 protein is CASSPRGGQAFF. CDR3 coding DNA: TGTGCCAGCAGCCCCCGAGGGGGACAAGCTTTCTTT.

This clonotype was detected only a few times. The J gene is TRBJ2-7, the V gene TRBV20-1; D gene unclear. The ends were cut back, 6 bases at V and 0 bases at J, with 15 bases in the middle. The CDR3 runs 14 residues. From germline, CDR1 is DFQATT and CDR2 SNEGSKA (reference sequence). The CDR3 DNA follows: TGCAGTGCGCGCTTGCTTACCACCTCCTACGAGCAGTACTTC. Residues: CSARLLTTSYEQYF.

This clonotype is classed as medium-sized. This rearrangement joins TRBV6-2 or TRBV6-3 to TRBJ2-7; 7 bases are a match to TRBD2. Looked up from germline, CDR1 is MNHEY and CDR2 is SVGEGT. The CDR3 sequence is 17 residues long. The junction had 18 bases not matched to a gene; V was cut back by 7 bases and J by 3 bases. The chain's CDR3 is CASTRSGLAVRNYEQYF. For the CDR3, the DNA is TGTGCCAGCACCCGCTCGGGTCTAGCGGTGAGGAACTACGAGCAGTACTTC.

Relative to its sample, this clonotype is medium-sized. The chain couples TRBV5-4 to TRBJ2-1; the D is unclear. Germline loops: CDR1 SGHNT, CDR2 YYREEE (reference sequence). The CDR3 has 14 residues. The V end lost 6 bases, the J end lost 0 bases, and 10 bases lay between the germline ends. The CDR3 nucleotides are TGTGCCAGCAACCCCTCCCGCTCCTACAATGAGCAGTTCTTC. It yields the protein CASNPSRSYNEQFF. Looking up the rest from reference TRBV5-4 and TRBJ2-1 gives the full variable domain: ETGVTQSPTHLIKTRGQQVTLRCSSQSGHNTVSWYQQALGQGPQFIFQYYREEENGRGNFPPRFSGLQFPNYSSELNVNALELDDSALYLCASNPSRSYNEQFFGPGTRLTVL.

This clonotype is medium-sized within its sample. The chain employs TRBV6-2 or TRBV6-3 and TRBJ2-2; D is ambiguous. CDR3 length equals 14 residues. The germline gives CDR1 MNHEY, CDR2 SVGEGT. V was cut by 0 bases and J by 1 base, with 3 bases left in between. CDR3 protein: CASSYSRNTGELFF. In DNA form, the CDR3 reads TGTGCCAGCAGTTACTCTAGGAACACCGGGGAGCTGTTTTTT.

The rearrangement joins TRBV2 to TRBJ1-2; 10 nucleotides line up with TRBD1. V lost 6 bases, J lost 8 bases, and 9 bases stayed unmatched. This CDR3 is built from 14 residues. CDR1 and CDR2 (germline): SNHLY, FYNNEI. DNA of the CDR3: TGTGCCAGCAGAACCGGGACAGGGGCCTACGGCTACACCTTC. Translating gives CASRTGTGAYGYTF.

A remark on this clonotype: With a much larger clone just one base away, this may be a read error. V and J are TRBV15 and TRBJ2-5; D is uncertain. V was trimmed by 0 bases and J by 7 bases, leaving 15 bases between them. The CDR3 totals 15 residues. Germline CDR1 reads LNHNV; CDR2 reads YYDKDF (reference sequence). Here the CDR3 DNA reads TGTGCCACCAGCAGAGATCGGGTGGGTCACTGGACCCAGTACTTC. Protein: CATSRDRVGHWTQYF.

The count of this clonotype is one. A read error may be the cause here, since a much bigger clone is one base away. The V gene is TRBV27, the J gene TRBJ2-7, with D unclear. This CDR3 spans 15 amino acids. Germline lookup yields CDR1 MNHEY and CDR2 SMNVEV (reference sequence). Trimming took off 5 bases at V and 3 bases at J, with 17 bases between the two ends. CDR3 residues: CASSPTITCHYEQYF. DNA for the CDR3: TGTGCCAGCAGTCCAACGATCACATGTCACTACGAGCAGTACTTC.

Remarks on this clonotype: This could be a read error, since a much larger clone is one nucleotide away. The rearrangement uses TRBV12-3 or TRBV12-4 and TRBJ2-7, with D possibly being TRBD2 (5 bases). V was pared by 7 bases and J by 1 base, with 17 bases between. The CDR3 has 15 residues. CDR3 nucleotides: TGTGCCAGCACTGCTAGCAGGCCCTTTTCCTACGAGCAGTACTTC. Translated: CASTASRPFSYEQYF.

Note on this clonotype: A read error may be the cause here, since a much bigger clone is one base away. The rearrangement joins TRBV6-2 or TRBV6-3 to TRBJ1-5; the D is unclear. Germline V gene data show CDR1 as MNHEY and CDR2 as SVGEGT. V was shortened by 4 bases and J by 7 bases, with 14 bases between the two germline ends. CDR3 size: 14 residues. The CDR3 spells CASSCSGLYQPQHF. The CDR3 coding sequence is TGTGCCAGCAGTTGCTCGGGTCTTTACCAGCCCCAGCATTTT.

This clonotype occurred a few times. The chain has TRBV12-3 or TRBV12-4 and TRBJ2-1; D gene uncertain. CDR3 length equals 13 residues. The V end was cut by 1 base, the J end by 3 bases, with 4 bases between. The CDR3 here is CASSLVGYNEQFF. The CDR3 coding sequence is TGTGCCAGCAGTTTAGTGGGCTACAATGAGCAGTTCTTC.

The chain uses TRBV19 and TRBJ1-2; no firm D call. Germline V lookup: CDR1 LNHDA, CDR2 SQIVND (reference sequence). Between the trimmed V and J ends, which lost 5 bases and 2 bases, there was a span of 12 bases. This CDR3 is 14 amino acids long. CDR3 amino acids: CASSLNRGNYGYTF. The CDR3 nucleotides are TGTGCCAGTAGTTTGAACCGAGGGAACTATGGCTACACCTTC.

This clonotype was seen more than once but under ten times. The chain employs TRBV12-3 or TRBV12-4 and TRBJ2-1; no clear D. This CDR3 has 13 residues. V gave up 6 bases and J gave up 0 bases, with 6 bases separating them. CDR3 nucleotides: TGTGCCAGCAGCCCCAACTCCTACAATGAGCAGTTCTTC. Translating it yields CASSPNSYNEQFF.

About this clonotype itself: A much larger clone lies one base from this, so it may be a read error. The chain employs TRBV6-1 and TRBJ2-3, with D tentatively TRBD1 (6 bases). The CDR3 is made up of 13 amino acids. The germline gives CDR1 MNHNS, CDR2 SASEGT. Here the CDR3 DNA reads TGTGCCGGCAGCAGGGGAGTCACAGATACGCAGTATTTT. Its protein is CAGSRGVTDTQYF.

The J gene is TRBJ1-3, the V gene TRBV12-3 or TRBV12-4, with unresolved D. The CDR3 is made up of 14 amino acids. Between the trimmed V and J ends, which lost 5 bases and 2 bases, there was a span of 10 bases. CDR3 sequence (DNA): TGTGCCAGCAGTCAGGCTATAACTGGAAACACCATATATTTT. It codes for CASSQAITGNTIYF.

CDR3 DNA: TGCGCCAGCAGCGTCTCATACGGGGACATTCAGTACTTC. Encoded protein: CASSVSYGDIQYF. The chain links TRBV5-1 to TRBJ2-4; a possible D gene is TRBD2 (5 bases). V was pared by 4 bases and J by 8 bases, with 13 bases between. Germline loops: CDR1 SGHRS, CDR2 YFSETQ. The CDR3 is 13 residues long.

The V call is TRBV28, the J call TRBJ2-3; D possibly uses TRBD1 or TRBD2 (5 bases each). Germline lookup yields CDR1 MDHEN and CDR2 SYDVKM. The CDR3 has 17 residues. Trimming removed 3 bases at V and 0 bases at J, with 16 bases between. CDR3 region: CASSFVWDEASTDTQYF. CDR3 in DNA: TGTGCCAGCAGTTTTGTATGGGACGAAGCTAGCACAGATACGCAGTATTTT. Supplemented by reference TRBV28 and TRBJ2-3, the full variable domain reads DVKVTQSSRYLVKRTGEKVFLECVQDMDHENMFWYRQDPGLGLRLIYFSYDVKMKEKGDIPEGYSVSREKKERFSLILESASTNQTSMYLCASSFVWDEASTDTQYFGPGTRLTVL.

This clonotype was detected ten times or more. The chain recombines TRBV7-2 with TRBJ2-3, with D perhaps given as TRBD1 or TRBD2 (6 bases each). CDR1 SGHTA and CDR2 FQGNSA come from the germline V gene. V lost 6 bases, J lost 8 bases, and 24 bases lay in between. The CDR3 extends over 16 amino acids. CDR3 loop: CASRSSIGGSRGTQYF. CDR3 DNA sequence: TGTGCCAGCAGATCCTCCATAGGGGGGAGTAGGGGTACGCAGTATTTT.

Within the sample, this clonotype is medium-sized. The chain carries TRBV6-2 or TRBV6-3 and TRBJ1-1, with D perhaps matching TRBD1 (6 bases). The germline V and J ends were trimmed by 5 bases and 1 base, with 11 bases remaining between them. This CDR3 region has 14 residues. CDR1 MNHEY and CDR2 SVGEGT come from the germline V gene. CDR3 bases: TGTGCCAGCAGTCAGACAGGCGAGAACACTGAAGCTTTCTTT. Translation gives CASSQTGENTEAFF.

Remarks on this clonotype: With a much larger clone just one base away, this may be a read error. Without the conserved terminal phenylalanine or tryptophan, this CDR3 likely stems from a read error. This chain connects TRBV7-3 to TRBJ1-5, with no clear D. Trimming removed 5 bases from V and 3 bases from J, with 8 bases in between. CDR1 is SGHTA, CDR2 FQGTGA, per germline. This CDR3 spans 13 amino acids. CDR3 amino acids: CASSQVTNQPQHL. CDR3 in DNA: TGTGCCAGCAGCCAAGTGACCAATCAGCCCCAGCATCTT.

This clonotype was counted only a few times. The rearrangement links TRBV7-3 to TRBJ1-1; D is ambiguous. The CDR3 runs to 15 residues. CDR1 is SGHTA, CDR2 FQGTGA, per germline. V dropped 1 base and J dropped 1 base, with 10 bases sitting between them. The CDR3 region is CASSLKAGPNTEAFF. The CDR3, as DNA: TGTGCCAGCAGCTTAAAGGCAGGACCGAACACTGAAGCTTTCTTT.

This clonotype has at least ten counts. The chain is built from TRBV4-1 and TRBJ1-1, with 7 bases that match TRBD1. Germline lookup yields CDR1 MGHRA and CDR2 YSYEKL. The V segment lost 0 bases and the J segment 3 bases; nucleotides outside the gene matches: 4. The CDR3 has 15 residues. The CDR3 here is CASSQDRGAYTEAFF. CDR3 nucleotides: TGCGCCAGCAGCCAAGACAGGGGGGCCTACACTGAAGCTTTCTTT.